This section outlines one T cell receptor (beta chain) sequence together with its context. The data were obtained in a study of blood T cell repertoires in COVID-19. Study information: Sites in the United States, Italy and Spain provided acute and convalescent COVID-19 samples. T cells, B-cell-depleted T cells, or PBMCs supplied cDNA or gDNA.

Methods used by the authors: Amplification of reference gene primers was used by the study to estimate nucleated cell counts. The table came from immunoSEQ multiplex PCR; TCRdb's copy has only in-frame clones and leaves some out. V and J calls and clone size are given by that table; D and trimming were obtained from the DNA. Of 130,000 to 150,000 clones in the sample, approximately 85% were seen once. This CDR3 region has 13 residues. Germline CDR1 is MNHNY and CDR2 is SVGAGI (reference sequence). Germline trimming cut 6 bases from V and 6 bases from J; bases unmatched to any gene: 7. The sample consisted of peripheral blood. The clonotype was recovered from a human donor with acute or convalescent COVID-19. The donor label of this sample is uncertain. V usage is TRBV6-6 and J usage is TRBJ2-7; 8 nucleotides match TRBD1. CDR3 bases: TGTGCCAGCAGACGGGACAGGCAGCCCGAGCAGTACTTC. Its protein product is CASRRDRQPEQYF.